Below are 7 T cell receptor beta chains sequenced from a single sample in a study of T cell clones after liver transplantation. The protocol was immunoSEQ multiplex PCR, while the TCRdb copy is restricted to in-frame clones and leaves out a portion. The sample comprises roughly 100,000 clones, approximately 85% of which are singletons, and 0.85% to 1% rests with the top ten. The starting material was CD4+ T cells from blood, obtained before liver transplant. Every receptor here comes from a human donor who received a liver transplant.

This clone was seen just once. The chain joins TRBV6-4 to TRBJ2-2, with a weak D call TRBD2 (6 bases). This CDR3 is 16 amino acids long. Trimming took off 3 bases at V and 4 bases at J, with 15 bases between the two ends. CDR1 and CDR2 from the germline V gene are MRHNA and SNTAGT. The CDR3 reads CASSEKPGLPTGELFF. The DNA for the CDR3 is TGTGCCAGCAGTGAGAAACCGGGACTCCCCACCGGGGAGCTGTTTTTT.

The rearrangement joins TRBV25-1 to TRBJ2-1; D ambiguous. The germline V gene has CDR1 MGHDK and CDR2 SYGVNS. Trimming shortened V by 2 bases and J by 9 bases, and 5 bases separated the two germline ends. The CDR3 length is 11 residues. The CDR3 here is CASSEEVEQFF. In DNA, the CDR3 is TGTGCCAGCAGTGAAGAAGTTGAGCAGTTCTTC.

About this clone: Other DNA sequences in the same sample also yield this CDR3. This chain joins TRBV27 and TRBJ2-5; D remains ambiguous. Germline CDR1 is MNHEY and CDR2 is SMNVEV (reference sequence). The CDR3 consists of 11 residues. The germline V and J ends were trimmed by 3 bases and 4 bases, with 3 bases remaining between them. The CDR3 DNA reads TGTGCCAGCAGTTTTCGAGAGACCCAGTACTTC. This encodes CASSFRETQYF.

The chain is built from TRBV11-3 and TRBJ2-1, with D possibly being TRBD1 or TRBD2 (6 bases each). The germline V gene encodes CDR1 SGHNT and CDR2 YENEEA. CDR3 length: 15 residues. V lost 1 base to trimming and J lost 6 bases, with 13 bases between them. The CDR3 spells CASSLGRGTGNEQFF. The CDR3 region has the DNA TGTGCCAGCAGCTTAGGGAGGGGGACCGGCAATGAGCAGTTCTTC.

This chain uses TRBV14 with TRBJ1-2; 9 positions agree with TRBD1. The CDR3 covers 15 residues. Unmatched junction bases numbered 11, after V lost 5 bases and J lost 7 bases. Per germline, CDR1 SGHDN and CDR2 FVKESK. This chain's CDR3 is CASSAGTGQMSGYTF. The DNA of the CDR3 is TGTGCCAGCAGCGCTGGGACAGGGCAAATGAGTGGCTACACCTTC.

The chain employs TRBV2 and TRBJ1-5, with D maybe TRBD1 (5 bases). CDR1 SNHLY and CDR2 FYNNEI come from the germline V gene. The V gene lost 6 bases and the J gene lost 1 base, with 13 bases spanning the gap. The CDR3 is 15 residues long. The CDR3 reads CASRPTPGSNQPQHF. The CDR3 DNA sequence: TGTGCCAGCAGGCCCACCCCAGGGAGCAATCAGCCCCAGCATTTT. Combining the CDR3 with reference TRBV2 and TRBJ1-5 gives the whole variable domain EPEVTQTPSHQVTQMGQEVILRCVPISNHLYFYWYRQILGQKVEFLVSFYNNEISEKSEIFDDQFSVERPDGSNFTLKIRSTKLEDSAMYFCASRPTPGSNQPQHFGDGTRLSIL.

The chain has TRBV18 and TRBJ1-5, with a tentative D call TRBD1 (6 bases). This CDR3 comprises 15 residues. Trimming shortened V by 3 bases and J by 2 bases, and 11 bases separated the two germline ends. Looked up from germline, CDR1 is KGHSH and CDR2 is LQKENI. The CDR3: CASSPPRGGNQPQHF. CDR3 sequence (DNA): TGTGCCAGCTCACCGCCGAGGGGGGGCAATCAGCCCCAGCATTTT.